These T cell receptor beta chains were read from a single sample in a study of T-cell memory formation after mild COVID-19. TCRdb independently ran MiXCR on the 5' RACE reads; one entry per CDR3 protein. The profile shows a few hundred thousand distinct CDR3 sequences, roughly 10% of them singletons. The sequencing sample was made of PBMCs or a T cell subset sorted from them (not recorded which). Source of these receptors: a man between 18 and 29 years old who had mild COVID-19 (a few samples of this study predate the infection). Cell type and time point are not known. CDR3s include the opening cysteine and the closing phenylalanine or tryptophan. D genes are given only for firm matches. The listing skips clone size in some rows; elsewhere it reads once, few, many or a size class.

TRBD2,TRBV20-1,few,TRBJ2-1,CSASGSGGAGEQFF,TGCAGTGCTTCGGGAAGCGGGGGGGCCGGTGAGCAGTTCTTC
TRBD1,TRBV20-1,.,TRBJ1-2,CSARGNRGTGYTF,TGCAGTGCTAGAGGCAACAGGGGGACTGGCTACACCTTC
.,TRBV6-5,few,TRBJ1-4,CASSYWRQGGKLFF,TGTGCCAGCAGTTACTGGCGGCAGGGTGGAAAACTGTTTTTT
TRBD1,TRBV7-6,few,TRBJ2-7,CASSFGTGEHEQYF,TGTGCCAGCAGCTTCGGGACAGGGGAACACGAGCAGTACTTC
.,TRBV7-8,many,TRBJ1-4,CASSLHPLNEKLFF,TGTGCCAGCAGCTTACATCCTCTCAATGAAAAACTGTTTTTT
.,TRBV18,.,TRBJ2-5,CASSPLTDHETQYF,TGTGCCAGCTCACCACTTACAGACCACGAGACCCAGTACTTC
.,TRBV7-2,many,TRBJ2-3,CATHGGRDTQYF,TGTGCCACTCACGGGGGGCGGGATACGCAGTATTTT
.,TRBV29-1,few,TRBJ2-1,CSGSYNEQFF,TGCAGCGGCTCCTACAATGAGCAGTTCTTC
.,TRBV19,.,TRBJ1-1,CASSIMDTEAFF,TGTGCCAGTAGTATTATGGACACTGAAGCTTTCTTT
.,TRBV5-6,few,TRBJ1-1,CASSPRTSTEAFF,TGTGCCAGCAGCCCTAGGACGTCGACTGAAGCTTTCTTT
TRBD1,TRBV12-3/TRBV12-4,few,TRBJ1-3,CASSPQGAIGNTIYF,TGTGCCAGCAGTCCGCAGGGGGCCATTGGAAACACCATATATTTT
.,TRBV7-9,.,TRBJ2-3,CASSLRGSGTDTQYF,TGTGCCAGCAGCTTAAGAGGGTCTGGGACAGATACGCAGTATTTT
TRBD2,TRBV20-1,medium-sized,TRBJ2-3,CSASQRTSGTDTQYF,TGCAGTGCTAGCCAAAGAACTAGCGGGACAGATACGCAGTATTTT
.,TRBV28,few,TRBJ2-3,CASSSGGLNSDTQYF,TGTGCCAGCAGTTCGGGGGGCCTAAACTCAGATACGCAGTATTTT
TRBD2,TRBV20-1,.,TRBJ2-3,CSARLAGGADTQYF,TGCAGTGCCCGACTAGCGGGGGGGGCAGATACGCAGTATTTT
TRBD1,TRBV20-1,few,TRBJ1-1,CSARDGVIRGQWNTEAFF,TGCAGTGCTAGAGATGGAGTTATCAGGGGGCAGTGGAACACTGAAGCTTTCTTT
.,TRBV19,few,TRBJ2-7,CASSTGDWRSYEQYF,TGTGCCAGTAGTACCGGTGATTGGAGATCCTACGAGCAGTACTTC
.,TRBV7-2,many,TRBJ2-5,CASSFPPKETQYF,TGTGCCAGCAGCTTCCCGCCGAAGGAGACCCAGTACTTC
.,TRBV20-1,.,TRBJ1-5,CSASSETAGPQHF,TGCAGTGCTAGCTCAGAGACTGCGGGGCCCCAGCATTTT
.,TRBV18,.,TRBJ2-5,CASSRSGTQETQYF,TGTGCCAGCTCCCGATCCGGGACACAAGAGACCCAGTACTTC
.,TRBV6-1,.,TRBJ2-2,CASSGLTSIGELFF,TGTGCCAGCAGTGGCCTAACTAGTATCGGGGAGCTGTTTTTT
.,TRBV9,few,TRBJ2-3,CASSVTGADTQYF,TGTGCCAGCAGCGTAACCGGCGCAGATACGCAGTATTTT
.,TRBV27,.,TRBJ1-1,CATRWNTEAFF,TGTGCCACCCGATGGAACACTGAAGCTTTCTTT
TRBD2,TRBV24-1,.,TRBJ2-1,CATGRDNEQFF,TGTGCCACCGGGAGGGACAATGAGCAGTTCTTC
.,TRBV12-3/TRBV12-4,few,TRBJ2-7,CASSMGGTAGQDEQYF,TGTGCCAGCAGTATGGGCGGGACCGCCGGACAGGACGAGCAGTACTTC
.,TRBV5-1,.,TRBJ2-1,CASIDPGPLNEQFF,TGCGCCAGCATAGACCCCGGGCCCTTAAATGAGCAGTTCTTC
.,TRBV4-1,many,TRBJ2-5,CASSQWGFAGTQYF,TGCGCCAGCAGCCAATGGGGCTTCGCCGGGACCCAGTACTTC
TRBD2,TRBV12-3/TRBV12-4,.,TRBJ2-3,CASSRAGTSGLDTQYF,TGTGCCAGCAGTCGCGCCGGGACTAGCGGCCTTGATACGCAGTATTTT
TRBD2,TRBV18,many,TRBJ2-3,CASSPLAGETDTQYF,TGTGCCAGCTCCCCTTTGGCGGGGGAGACAGATACGCAGTATTTT
.,TRBV21-1,.,TRBJ1-5,CASPRDRVRQPQHF,TGTGCCAGCCCCCGGGACAGGGTTCGTCAGCCCCAGCATTTT
.,TRBV5-1,many,TRBJ2-5,CASHDTYQETQYF,TGCGCCAGCCACGATACGTACCAAGAGACCCAGTACTTC
.,TRBV6-5,many,TRBJ1-1,CASSYRPQVSTEAFF,TGTGCCAGCAGTTACCGGCCTCAGGTGAGCACTGAAGCTTTCTTT
TRBD1,TRBV7-2,many,TRBJ2-3,CASSRRDRGADTQYF,TGTGCCAGCAGCCGCCGGGACAGGGGGGCAGATACGCAGTATTTT
TRBD1,TRBV18,few,TRBJ2-3,CASSPRGQGPDTQYF,TGTGCCAGCTCACCACGTGGACAGGGCCCAGATACGCAGTATTTT
TRBD1,TRBV12-3/TRBV12-4,.,TRBJ1-1,CASTQLTGGRHTEAFF,TGTGCCAGCACCCAACTGACAGGGGGCCGGCACACTGAAGCTTTCTTT
.,TRBV7-9,.,TRBJ2-1,CASSLGSGNEQFF,TGTGCCAGCAGCTTAGGTTCAGGGAACGAGCAGTTCTTC
.,TRBV4-1,.,TRBJ2-3,CASSHSGLSTDTQYF,TGCGCCAGCAGCCACAGCGGACTCTCCACAGATACGCAGTATTTT
.,TRBV5-4,many,TRBJ2-1,CASSLELAGNEQFF,TGTGCCAGCAGCTTGGAGCTAGCCGGCAATGAGCAGTTCTTC
TRBD1,TRBV27,.,TRBJ1-6,CASSLSSGGGNSPLHF,TGTGCCAGCAGTTTGTCGTCAGGGGGAGGAAATTCACCCCTCCACTTT
.,TRBV18,few,TRBJ1-3,CASSPQEGLSGNTIYF,TGTGCCAGCTCACCACAGGAGGGCCTCTCTGGAAACACCATATATTTT
.,TRBV7-2,.,TRBJ2-3,CASSPQRGDTQYF,TGTGCCAGCAGCCCCCAGAGAGGGGATACGCAGTATTTT
.,TRBV7-2,once,TRBJ1-2,CASSPKTRVLYGYTF,TGTGCCAGCAGCCCGAAGACGCGGGTCTTATATGGCTACACCTTC
TRBD1,TRBV7-9,few,TRBJ1-2,CASSFLDRPSYGYTF,TGTGCCAGCAGCTTTTTGGACAGGCCCTCCTATGGCTACACCTTC
.,TRBV7-2,.,TRBJ2-4,CASSLSVLTRNIQYF,TGTGCCAGCAGCTTATCCGTTCTTACTAGGAACATTCAGTACTTC
.,TRBV18,few,TRBJ1-1,CASSGDAPGTEAFF,TGTGCCAGCTCAGGGGACGCGCCGGGCACTGAAGCTTTCTTT
.,TRBV7-9,.,TRBJ2-5,CASSLQIDSVFRETQYF,TGTGCCAGCAGCTTACAAATCGACAGCGTGTTTCGAGAGACCCAGTACTTC
TRBD1,TRBV24-1,many,TRBJ2-1,CATSVPGTGLNEQFF,TGTGCCACCAGTGTCCCCGGGACAGGGCTTAATGAGCAGTTCTTC
TRBD1,TRBV2,few,TRBJ2-4,CASSPTGTGINIQYF,TGTGCCAGCAGCCCCACCGGGACAGGAATAAACATTCAGTACTTC
.,TRBV7-2,many,TRBJ1-1,CASSSRGGGVPMNTEAFF,TGTGCCAGCAGCTCGAGGGGTGGAGGGGTGCCAATGAACACTGAAGCTTTCTTT
.,TRBV7-2,many,TRBJ2-1,CASSPRTGGEQFF,TGTGCCAGCAGCCCCCGCACGGGGGGCGAGCAGTTCTTC
.,TRBV7-8,.,TRBJ1-2,CASSYTSYGYTF,TGTGCCAGCAGCTATACCAGTTATGGCTACACCTTC
TRBD1,TRBV20-1,.,TRBJ1-1,CSAHRQGSTEAFF,TGCAGTGCTCACCGACAGGGGAGCACTGAAGCTTTCTTT
.,TRBV18,.,TRBJ2-3,CASSPRDIIPTNTQYF,TGTGCCAGCTCACCACGGGACATCATACCAACAAATACGCAGTATTTT
.,TRBV12-3/TRBV12-4,few,TRBJ1-1,CASSLNRVFEAFF,TGTGCCAGCAGTTTAAACAGGGTCTTTGAAGCTTTCTTT
.,TRBV12-3/TRBV12-4,few,TRBJ2-1,CASSWASVGEQFF,TGTGCCAGCAGTTGGGCTAGCGTAGGTGAGCAGTTCTTC
.,TRBV28,.,TRBJ2-4,CASSRAGGAKNIQYF,TGTGCCAGCAGTCGAGCTGGGGGGGCCAAAAACATTCAGTACTTC